A single sample gave rise to the 11 T cell receptor beta chains below, sequenced in a study of control samples from healthy donors and cancer patients. Measured with immunoSEQ multiplex PCR; TCRdb has only the in-frame clones, and not every one. The sample records roughly 100,000 clones, around 90% being singletons. The sample consisted of blood. These receptors were obtained from a human donor in good health. The donor label of this sample is uncertain.

The J gene is TRBJ1-1, the V gene TRBV7-2; D gene uncertain. Germline values: CDR1 SGHTA, CDR2 FQGNSA. This CDR3 contains 17 residues. V was cut by 1 base and J by 5 bases, with 20 bases left in between. The CDR3 sequence: CASSLDGKSMKWTEAFF. In DNA form, the CDR3 reads TGTGCCAGCAGCTTAGACGGGAAGAGCATGAAGTGGACTGAAGCTTTCTTT.

This clone was observed a few times. The chain links TRBV11-2 to TRBJ2-3; TRBD2 matches at 11 bases. The CDR3 has 16 amino acids. From germline, CDR1 is SGHAT and CDR2 FQNNGV. With V trimmed by 5 bases and J by 7 bases, 11 bases remained unmatched. The CDR3 sequence: CASSRNLAGGGNTQYF. The DNA of the CDR3 is TGTGCCAGCAGCAGAAACCTAGCGGGGGGTGGAAATACGCAGTATTTT.

This chain links TRBV11-2 with TRBJ1-2; no definite D call. The CDR3 consists of 13 residues. CDR1 and CDR2 from the germline V gene are SGHAT and FQNNGV. V lost 5 bases to trimming and J lost 11 bases, with 18 bases between them. CDR3 in amino acids: CASSPPGMPGYTF. In DNA, the CDR3 is TGTGCCAGCAGCCCCCCCGGAATGCCGGGATACACCTTC.

The chain couples TRBV6-2 or TRBV6-3 to TRBJ2-2; 9 bases align to TRBD1. Germline-derived CDR1 and CDR2 are MNHEY and SVGEGT. Losses at the gene ends were 6 bases for V and 5 bases for J; bases not matched to a gene: 7. The CDR3 sequence is 15 residues long. CDR3 region: CASSPGQGRTGELFF. The CDR3 DNA reads as TGTGCCAGCAGCCCCGGACAGGGGCGAACCGGGGAGCTGTTTTTT.

The gene calls are TRBV9 and TRBJ1-4, with 12 positions matching TRBD1. CDR3 length equals 16 residues. Per germline, CDR1 SGDLS and CDR2 YYNGEE. V lost 3 bases, J lost 5 bases, and 5 bases stayed unmatched. The DNA for the CDR3 is TGTGCCAGCAGCGCGCCGGGACAGGGGGCGAATGAAAAACTGTTTTTT. Amino acids: CASSAPGQGANEKLFF.

The chain recombines TRBV24-1 with TRBJ1-2, with a tentative D call TRBD1 (6 bases). The germline V gene has CDR1 KGHDR and CDR2 SFDVKD. This CDR3 is 15 amino acids long. V lost 9 bases to trimming and J lost 8 bases, with 24 bases between them. CDR3: CATGPSGAPGGGYTF. CDR3 in DNA: TGTGCCACCGGTCCGTCGGGGGCTCCCGGGGGAGGCTACACCTTC.

V gene TRBV9 combines with J gene TRBJ2-3, with D perhaps matching TRBD1 or TRBD2 (5 bases each). In germline, CDR1 is SGDLS, CDR2 YYNGEE. V was shortened by 4 bases and J by 4 bases, with 16 bases between the two germline ends. The CDR3 runs to 15 residues. CDR3 sequence (DNA): TGTGCCAGCAGCCCCGTTGGGGGATTGTCAGATACGCAGTATTTT. The encoded protein is CASSPVGGLSDTQYF.

V usage is TRBV6-2 or TRBV6-3 and J usage is TRBJ1-2; 9 nucleotides line up with TRBD1. The germline V gene encodes CDR1 MNHEY and CDR2 SVGEGT. The CDR3 has 14 residues. The trim removed 5 bases at V and 3 bases at J, leaving 4 bases unmatched. The CDR3 region is CASSPRTGDYGYTF. As DNA, the CDR3 is TGTGCCAGCAGTCCCCGGACAGGGGACTATGGCTACACCTTC.

This chain uses TRBV7-2 with TRBJ2-5; no reliable D call. Germline loops: CDR1 SGHTA, CDR2 FQGNSA. The CDR3 length is 11 residues. The V gene lost 5 bases and the J gene lost 8 bases, with 9 bases spanning the gap. CDR3 in DNA: TGTGCCAGCAGCGAAGAGATCACCCAGTACTTC. Translated, it gives CASSEEITQYF.

The chain is built from TRBV30 and TRBJ1-5; possible D gene TRBD1, 6 bases. The V gene's germline CDR1 is GTSNPN and CDR2 SVGIG (reference sequence). V was trimmed by 2 bases and J by 4 bases, leaving 9 bases between them. This CDR3 contains 13 residues. The CDR3 loop reads CAWSPGANQPQHF. In nucleotides, the CDR3 is TGTGCCTGGAGTCCGGGGGCTAATCAGCCCCAGCATTTT.

The chain recombines TRBV30 with TRBJ2-5; the D gene could be TRBD1 or TRBD2 (6 bases each). The CDR3 runs to 14 residues. The germline CDR1 and CDR2 sequences are GTSNPN and SVGIG (reference sequence). Trimming took off 5 bases at V and 5 bases at J, with 18 bases between the two ends. The DNA for the CDR3 is TGTGCCTGGGCCGTGCCCCGGGGGCAGGAGACCCAGTACTTC. Protein sequence: CAWAVPRGQETQYF.